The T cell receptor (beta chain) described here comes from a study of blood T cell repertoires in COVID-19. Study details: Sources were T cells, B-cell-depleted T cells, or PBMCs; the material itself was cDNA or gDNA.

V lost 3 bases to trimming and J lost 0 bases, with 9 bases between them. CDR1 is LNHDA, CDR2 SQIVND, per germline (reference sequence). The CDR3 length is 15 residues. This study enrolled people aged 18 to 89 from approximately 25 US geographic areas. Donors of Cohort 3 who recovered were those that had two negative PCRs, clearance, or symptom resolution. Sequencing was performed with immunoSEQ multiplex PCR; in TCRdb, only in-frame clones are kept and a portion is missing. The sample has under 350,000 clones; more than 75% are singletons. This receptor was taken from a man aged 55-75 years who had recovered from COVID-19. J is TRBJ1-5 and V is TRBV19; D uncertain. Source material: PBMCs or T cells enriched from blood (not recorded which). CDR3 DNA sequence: TGTGCCAGTAGTATCGGCAGGAATAGCAATCAGCCCCAGCATTTT. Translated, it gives CASSIGRNSNQPQHF.